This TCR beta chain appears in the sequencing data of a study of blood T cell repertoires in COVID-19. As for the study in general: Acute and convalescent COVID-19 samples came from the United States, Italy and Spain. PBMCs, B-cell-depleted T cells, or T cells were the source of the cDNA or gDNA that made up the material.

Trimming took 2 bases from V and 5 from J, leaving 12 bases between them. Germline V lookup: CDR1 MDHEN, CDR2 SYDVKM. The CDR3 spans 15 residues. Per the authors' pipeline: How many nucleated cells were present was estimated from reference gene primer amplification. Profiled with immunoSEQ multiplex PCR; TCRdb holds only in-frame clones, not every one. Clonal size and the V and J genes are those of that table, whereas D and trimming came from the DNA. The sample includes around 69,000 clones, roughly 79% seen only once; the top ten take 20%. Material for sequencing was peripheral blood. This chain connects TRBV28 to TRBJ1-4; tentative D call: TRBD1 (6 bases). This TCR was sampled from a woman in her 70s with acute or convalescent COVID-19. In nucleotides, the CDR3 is TGTGCCAGCAGTTTAGGGGGCAGGGCCAATGAAAAACTGTTTTTT. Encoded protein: CASSLGGRANEKLFF.